This T cell receptor (beta chain) was captured by sequencing in a study of blood T cell repertoires in COVID-19. The table came from immunoSEQ multiplex PCR; TCRdb's copy has only in-frame clones and leaves some out. This table has about 140,000 clones, around 90% appearing once. V lost 1 base and J 4 bases, leaving 14 bases between the germline ends. This CDR3 contains 15 residues. Germline V lookup: CDR1 SGHRS, CDR2 YFSETQ. This receptor was obtained from a man between 60 and 75 years old with active or convalescent COVID-19. The chain joins TRBV5-1 to TRBJ1-1; TRBD1 might be the D (5 bases). The sample consisted of peripheral blood. CDR3 residues: CASSLWQGLATEAFF. As DNA, the CDR3 is TGCGCCAGCAGCTTGTGGCAGGGATTGGCCACTGAAGCTTTCTTT.